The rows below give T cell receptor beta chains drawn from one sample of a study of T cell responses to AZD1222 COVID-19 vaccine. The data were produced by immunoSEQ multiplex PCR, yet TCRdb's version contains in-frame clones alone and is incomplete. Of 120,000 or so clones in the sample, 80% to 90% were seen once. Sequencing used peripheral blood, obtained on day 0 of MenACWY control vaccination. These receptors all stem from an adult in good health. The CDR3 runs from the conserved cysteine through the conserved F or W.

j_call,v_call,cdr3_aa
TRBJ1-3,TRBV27,CASSPHSGGPGNTIYF
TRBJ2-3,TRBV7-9,CASSLAGTSTDTQYF
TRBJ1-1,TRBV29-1,CSVVAPMNTEAFF
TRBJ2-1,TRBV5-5,CASSAGLAGGGGDEQFF
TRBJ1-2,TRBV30,CAWSVGTRGSGGYTF
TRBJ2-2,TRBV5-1,CASSLVAGATTGELFF
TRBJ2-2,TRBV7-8,CASSLPRRGLLTGELFF
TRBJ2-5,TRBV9,CASSVSLQETQYF
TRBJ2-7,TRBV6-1,CASSDHGYEQYF
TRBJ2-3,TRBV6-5,CASSHPWADTQYF
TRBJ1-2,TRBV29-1,CSVAGTGVHEGYGYTF
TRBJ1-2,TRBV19,CASSPLPGQRIGYTF
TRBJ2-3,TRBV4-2,CASSQGRLGTSGTNTQYF
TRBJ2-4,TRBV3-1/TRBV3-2,CASSQGLLNIQYF
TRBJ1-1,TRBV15,CATSRDWGQGRDTEAFF
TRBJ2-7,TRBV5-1,CASKTGGPGEQYF
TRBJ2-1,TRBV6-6,CASSDTRGPYNEQFF
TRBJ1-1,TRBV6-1,CASSERTGGSQEAFF
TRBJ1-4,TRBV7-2,CASSVGGREKLFF
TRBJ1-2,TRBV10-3,CATTPLTSYGYTF
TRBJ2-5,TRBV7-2,CASSAGLAGGYQETQYF
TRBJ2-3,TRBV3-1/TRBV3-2,CASSQGWTGGTNTQYF
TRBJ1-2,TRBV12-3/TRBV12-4,CASSLPLRDGYTF
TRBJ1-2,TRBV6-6,CASSKAPSSAGYTF
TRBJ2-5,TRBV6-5,CATTGGARGQETQYF
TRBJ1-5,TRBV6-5,CASSYSRTGDQPQHF
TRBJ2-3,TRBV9,CASSIQREGVTDTQYF
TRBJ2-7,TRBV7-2,CASSLKGNRGDYEQYF
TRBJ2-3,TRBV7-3,CASSPKGGRASDTQYF
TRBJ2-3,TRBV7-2,CASSLSGSTDTQYF